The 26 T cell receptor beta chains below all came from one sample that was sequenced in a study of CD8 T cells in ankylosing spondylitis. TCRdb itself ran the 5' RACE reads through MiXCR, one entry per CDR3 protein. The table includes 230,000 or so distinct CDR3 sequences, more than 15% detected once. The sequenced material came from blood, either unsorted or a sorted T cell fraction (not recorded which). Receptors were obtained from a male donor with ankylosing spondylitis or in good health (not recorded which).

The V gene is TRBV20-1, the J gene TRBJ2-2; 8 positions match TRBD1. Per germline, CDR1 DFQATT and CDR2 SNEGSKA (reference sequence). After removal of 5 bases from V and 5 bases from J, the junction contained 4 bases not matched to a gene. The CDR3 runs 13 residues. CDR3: CSAPRTGTGELFF. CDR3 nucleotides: TGCAGTGCTCCCCGGACAGGGACCGGGGAGCTGTTTTTT.

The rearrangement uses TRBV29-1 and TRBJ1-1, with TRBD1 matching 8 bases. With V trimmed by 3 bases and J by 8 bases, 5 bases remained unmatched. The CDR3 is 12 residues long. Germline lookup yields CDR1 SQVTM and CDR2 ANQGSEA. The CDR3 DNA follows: TGCAGCGTTGAGGGCCAGGGGGCGGAAGCTTTCTTT. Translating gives CSVEGQGAEAFF.

The CDR3 DNA follows: TGTGCCAGCAGTTACTCGAGGTACCAAGAGACCCAGTACTTC. This translates into CASSYSRYQETQYF. The chain links TRBV6-5 to TRBJ2-5; D ambiguous. The germline gives CDR1 MNHEY, CDR2 SVGAGI. V lost 0 bases and J lost 0, with 5 bases in between. This CDR3 contains 14 residues.

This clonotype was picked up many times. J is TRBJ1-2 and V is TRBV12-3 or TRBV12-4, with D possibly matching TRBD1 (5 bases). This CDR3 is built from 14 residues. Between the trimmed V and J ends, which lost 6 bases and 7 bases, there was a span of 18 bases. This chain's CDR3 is CASRRQHALSGYTF. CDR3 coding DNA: TGTGCCAGCAGACGACAGCACGCCCTAAGTGGCTACACCTTC.

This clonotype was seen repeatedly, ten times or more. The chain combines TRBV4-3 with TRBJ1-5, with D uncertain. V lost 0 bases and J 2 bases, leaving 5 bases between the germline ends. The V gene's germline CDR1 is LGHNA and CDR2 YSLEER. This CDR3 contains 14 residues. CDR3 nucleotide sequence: TGCGCCAGCAGCCAAGAGGAGGGCAATCAGCCCCAGCATTTT. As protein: CASSQEEGNQPQHF.

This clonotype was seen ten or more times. The DNA of the CDR3 is TGTGCCAGCAGCGTAGCAGGTAGTTTGGCAGATACGCAGTATTTT. Its translation is CASSVAGSLADTQYF. The genes are TRBV9 and TRBJ2-3, with unresolved D. V lost 0 bases and J lost 4, with 12 bases in between. The CDR3 contains 15 residues. Germline V CDR1 and CDR2: SGDLS, YYNGEE.

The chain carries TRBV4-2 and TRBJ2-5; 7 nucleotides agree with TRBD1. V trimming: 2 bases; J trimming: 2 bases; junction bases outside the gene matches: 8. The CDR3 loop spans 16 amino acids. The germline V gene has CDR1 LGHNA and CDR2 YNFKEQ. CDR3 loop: CASSQPTGNSQETQYF. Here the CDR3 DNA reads TGTGCCAGCAGCCAACCGACAGGGAATTCACAAGAGACCCAGTACTTC.

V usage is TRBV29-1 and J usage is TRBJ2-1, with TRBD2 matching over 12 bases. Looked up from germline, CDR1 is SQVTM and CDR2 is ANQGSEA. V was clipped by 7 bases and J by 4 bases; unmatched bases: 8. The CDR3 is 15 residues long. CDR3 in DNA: TGCAGCGGAATAGGCGGGACTAGCGGGTACAATGAGCAGTTCTTC. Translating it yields CSGIGGTSGYNEQFF.

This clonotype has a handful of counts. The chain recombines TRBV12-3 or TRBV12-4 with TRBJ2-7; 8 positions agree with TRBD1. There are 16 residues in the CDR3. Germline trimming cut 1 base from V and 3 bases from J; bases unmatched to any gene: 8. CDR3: CASSLVDRDRYYEQYF. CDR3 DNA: TGTGCCAGCAGTTTAGTGGACCGGGACAGGTACTACGAGCAGTACTTC.

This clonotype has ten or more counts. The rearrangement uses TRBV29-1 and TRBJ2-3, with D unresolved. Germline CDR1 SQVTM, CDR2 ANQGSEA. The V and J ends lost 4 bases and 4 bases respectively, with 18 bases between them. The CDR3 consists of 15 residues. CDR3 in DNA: TGCAGCGTTGCTTTGGCAGCCGAACTCTCAGATACGCAGTATTTT. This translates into CSVALAAELSDTQYF.

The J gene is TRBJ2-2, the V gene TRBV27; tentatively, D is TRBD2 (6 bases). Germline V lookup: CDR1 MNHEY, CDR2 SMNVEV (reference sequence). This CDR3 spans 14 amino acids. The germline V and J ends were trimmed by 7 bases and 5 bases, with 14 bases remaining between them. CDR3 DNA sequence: TGTGCCAGCATGGCCGGACTAAGGACCGGGGAGCTGTTTTTT. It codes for CASMAGLRTGELFF.

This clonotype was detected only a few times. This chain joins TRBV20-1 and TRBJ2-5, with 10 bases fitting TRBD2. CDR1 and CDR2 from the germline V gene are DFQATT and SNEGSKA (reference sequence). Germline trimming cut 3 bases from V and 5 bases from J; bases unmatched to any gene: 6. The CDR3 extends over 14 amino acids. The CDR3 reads CSARKREGWETQYF. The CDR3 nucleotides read TGCAGTGCTAGGAAGCGGGAGGGCTGGGAGACCCAGTACTTC.

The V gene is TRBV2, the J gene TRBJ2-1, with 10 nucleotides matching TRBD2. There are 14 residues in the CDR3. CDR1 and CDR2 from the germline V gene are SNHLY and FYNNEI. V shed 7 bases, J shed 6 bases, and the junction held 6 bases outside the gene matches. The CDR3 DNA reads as TGTGCCAGCATTGGACTAGCGGCATCCAATGAGCAGTTCTTC. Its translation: CASIGLAASNEQFF.

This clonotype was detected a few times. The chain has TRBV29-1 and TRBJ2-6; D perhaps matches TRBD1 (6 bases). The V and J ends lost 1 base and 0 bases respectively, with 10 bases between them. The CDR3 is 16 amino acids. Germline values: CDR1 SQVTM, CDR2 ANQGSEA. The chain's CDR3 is CSVEAGTSSGANVLTF. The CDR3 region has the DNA TGCAGCGTTGAAGCAGGGACAAGCTCTGGGGCCAACGTCCTGACTTTC.

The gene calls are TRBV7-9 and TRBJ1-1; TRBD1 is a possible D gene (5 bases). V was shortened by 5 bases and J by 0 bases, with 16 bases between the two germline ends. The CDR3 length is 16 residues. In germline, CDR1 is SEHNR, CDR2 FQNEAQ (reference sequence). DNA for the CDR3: TGTGCCAGCAGCCAGGGCGGGACCGAGATGAACACTGAAGCTTTCTTT. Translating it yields CASSQGGTEMNTEAFF.

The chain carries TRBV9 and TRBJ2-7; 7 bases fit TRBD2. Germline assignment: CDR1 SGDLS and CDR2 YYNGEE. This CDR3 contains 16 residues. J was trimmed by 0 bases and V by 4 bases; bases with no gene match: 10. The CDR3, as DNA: TGTGCCAGCAGCAAGAGCGGGAACTCCTTCTCCTACGAGCAGTACTTC. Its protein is CASSKSGNSFSYEQYF.

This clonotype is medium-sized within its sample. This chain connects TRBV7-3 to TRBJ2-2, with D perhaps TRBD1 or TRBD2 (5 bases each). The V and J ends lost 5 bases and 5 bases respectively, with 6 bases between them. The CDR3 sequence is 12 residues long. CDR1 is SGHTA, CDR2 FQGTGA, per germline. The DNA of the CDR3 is TGTGCCAGCAGCGGGACGACCGGGGAGCTGTTTTTT. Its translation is CASSGTTGELFF.

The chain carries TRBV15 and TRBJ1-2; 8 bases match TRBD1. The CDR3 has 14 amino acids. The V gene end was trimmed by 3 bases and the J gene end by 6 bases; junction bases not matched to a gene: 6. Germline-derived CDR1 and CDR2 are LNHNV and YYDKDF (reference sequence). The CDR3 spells CATSRTGAKDGYTF. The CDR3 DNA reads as TGTGCCACCAGCAGGACAGGGGCTAAGGATGGCTACACCTTC.

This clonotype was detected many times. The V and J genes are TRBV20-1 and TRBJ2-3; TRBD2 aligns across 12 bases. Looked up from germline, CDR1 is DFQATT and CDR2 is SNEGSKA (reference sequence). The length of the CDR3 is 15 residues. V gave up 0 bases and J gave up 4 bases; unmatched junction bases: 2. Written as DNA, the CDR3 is TGCAGTGCTAGAGAAGCTAGCGGGAGGGCAGATACGCAGTATTTT. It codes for CSAREASGRADTQYF.

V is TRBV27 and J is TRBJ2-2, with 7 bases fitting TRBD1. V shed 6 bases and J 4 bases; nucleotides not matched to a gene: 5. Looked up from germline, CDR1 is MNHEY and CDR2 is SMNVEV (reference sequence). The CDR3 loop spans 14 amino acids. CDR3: CASSRDSPTGELFF. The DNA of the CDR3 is TGTGCCAGCAGCCGGGACAGCCCCACCGGGGAGCTGTTTTTT.

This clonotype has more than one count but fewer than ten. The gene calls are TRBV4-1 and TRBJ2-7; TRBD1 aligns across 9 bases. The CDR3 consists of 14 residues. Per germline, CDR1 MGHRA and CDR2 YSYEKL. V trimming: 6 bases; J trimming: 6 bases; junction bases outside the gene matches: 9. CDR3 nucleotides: TGCGCCAGCAGAGCCGGGACAGGGCCCTCCGAGCAGTACTTC. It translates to CASRAGTGPSEQYF.

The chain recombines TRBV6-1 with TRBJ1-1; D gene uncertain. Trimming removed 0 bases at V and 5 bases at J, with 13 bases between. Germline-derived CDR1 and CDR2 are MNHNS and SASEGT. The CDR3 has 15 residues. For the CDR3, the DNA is TGTGCCAGCAGTGAAGCGCTCGTCGGGCCAACTGAAGCTTTCTTT. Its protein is CASSEALVGPTEAFF.

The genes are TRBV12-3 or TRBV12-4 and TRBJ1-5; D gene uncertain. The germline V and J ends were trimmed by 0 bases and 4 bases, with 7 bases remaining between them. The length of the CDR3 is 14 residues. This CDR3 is CASSLAVRNQPQHF. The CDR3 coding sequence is TGTGCCAGCAGTTTAGCGGTACGGAATCAGCCCCAGCATTTT.

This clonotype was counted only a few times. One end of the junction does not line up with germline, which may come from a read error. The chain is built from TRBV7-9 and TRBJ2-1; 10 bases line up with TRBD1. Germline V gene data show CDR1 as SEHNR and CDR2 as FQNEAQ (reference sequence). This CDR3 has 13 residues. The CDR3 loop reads CASSAPGGDRGLF. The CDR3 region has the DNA TGTGCCAGCAGCGCCCCTGGGGGGGACAGGGGCCTCTTC.

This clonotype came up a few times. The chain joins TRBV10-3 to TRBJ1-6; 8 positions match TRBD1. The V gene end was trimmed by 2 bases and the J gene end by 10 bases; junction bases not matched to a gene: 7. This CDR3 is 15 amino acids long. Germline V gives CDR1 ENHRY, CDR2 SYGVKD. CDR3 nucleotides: TGTGCCATCAGTGAGGCCACAGGGGGGGAATCACCCCTCCACTTT. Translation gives CAISEATGGESPLHF.

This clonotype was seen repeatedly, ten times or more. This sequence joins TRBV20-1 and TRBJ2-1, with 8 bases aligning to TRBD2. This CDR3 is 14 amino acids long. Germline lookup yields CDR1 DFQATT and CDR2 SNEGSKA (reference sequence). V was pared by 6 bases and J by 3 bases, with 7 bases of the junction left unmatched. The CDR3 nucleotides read TGCAGTGCGAGAAGCGGGAGAGTCTACAATGAGCAGTTCTTC. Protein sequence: CSARSGRVYNEQFF.